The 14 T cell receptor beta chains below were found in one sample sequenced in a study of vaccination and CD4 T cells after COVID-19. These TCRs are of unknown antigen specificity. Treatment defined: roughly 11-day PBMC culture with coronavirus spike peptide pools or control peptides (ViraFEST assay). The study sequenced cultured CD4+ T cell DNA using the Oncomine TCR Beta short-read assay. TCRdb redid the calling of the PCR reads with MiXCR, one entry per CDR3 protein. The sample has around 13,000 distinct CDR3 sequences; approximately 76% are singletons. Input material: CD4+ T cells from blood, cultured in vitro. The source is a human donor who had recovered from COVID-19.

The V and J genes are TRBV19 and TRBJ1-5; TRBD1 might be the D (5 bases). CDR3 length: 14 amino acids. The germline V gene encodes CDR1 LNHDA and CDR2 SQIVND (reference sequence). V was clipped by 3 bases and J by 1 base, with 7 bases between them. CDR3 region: CASSIGGSNQPQHF. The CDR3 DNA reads TGTGCCAGTAGTATCGGGGGAAGCAATCAGCCCCAGCATTTT.

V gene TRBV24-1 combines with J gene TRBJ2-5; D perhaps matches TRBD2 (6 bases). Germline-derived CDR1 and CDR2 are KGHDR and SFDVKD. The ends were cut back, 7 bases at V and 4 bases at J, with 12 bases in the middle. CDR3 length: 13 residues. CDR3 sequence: CATSAGTPETQYF. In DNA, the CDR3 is TGTGCCACCAGCGCCGGGACTCCAGAGACCCAGTACTTC.

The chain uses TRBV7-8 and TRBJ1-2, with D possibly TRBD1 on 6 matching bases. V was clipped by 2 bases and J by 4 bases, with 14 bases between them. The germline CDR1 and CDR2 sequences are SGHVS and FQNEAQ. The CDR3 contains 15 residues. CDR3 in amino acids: CASSLRAGEGYGYTF. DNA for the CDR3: TGTGCCAGCAGCTTACGGGCAGGGGAGGGCTATGGCTACACCTTC.

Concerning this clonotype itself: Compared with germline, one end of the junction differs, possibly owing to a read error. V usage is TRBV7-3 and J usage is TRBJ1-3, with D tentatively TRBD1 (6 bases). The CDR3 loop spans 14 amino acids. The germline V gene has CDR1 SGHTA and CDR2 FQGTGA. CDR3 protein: CASSPRQAGSTIYF. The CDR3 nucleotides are TGTGCCAGCAGCCCCCGACAGGCTGGAAGCACCATATATTTT. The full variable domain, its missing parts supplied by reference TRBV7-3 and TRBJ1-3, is GAGVSQTPSNKVTEKGKYVELRCDPISGHTALYWYRQSLGQGPEFLIYFQGTGAADDSGLPNDRFFAVRPEGSVSTLKIQRTERGDSAVYLCASSPRQAGSTIYFGEGSWLTVV.

The CDR3: CATLKSGLHYEQYF. DNA of the CDR3: TGTGCCACCCTAAAATCGGGACTCCACTACGAGCAGTACTTC. The V and J genes are TRBV6-1 and TRBJ2-7; D possibly corresponds to TRBD2 (6 bases). Germline V gives CDR1 MNHNS, CDR2 SASEGT. V lost 10 bases, J lost 3 bases, and 19 bases lay in between. The CDR3 length is 14 residues.

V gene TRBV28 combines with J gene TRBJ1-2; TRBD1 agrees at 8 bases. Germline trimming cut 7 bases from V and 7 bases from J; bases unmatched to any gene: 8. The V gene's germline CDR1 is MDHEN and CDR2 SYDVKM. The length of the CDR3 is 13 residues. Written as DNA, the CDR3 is TGTGCCAGCATACGACAGGGGTTAGGTGGCTACACCTTC. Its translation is CASIRQGLGGYTF.

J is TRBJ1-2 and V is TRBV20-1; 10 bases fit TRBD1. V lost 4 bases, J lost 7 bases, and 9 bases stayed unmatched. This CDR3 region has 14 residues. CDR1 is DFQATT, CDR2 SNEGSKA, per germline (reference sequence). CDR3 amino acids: CSATRQGAGRGYTF. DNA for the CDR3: TGCAGTGCTACCAGACAGGGGGCAGGACGTGGCTACACCTTC.

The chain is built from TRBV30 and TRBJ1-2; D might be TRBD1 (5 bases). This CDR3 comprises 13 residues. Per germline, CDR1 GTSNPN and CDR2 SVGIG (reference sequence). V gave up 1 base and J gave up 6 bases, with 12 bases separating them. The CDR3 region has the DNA TGTGCCTGGAGTGGGGCAGGGCCTAATGGCTACACCTTC. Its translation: CAWSGAGPNGYTF.

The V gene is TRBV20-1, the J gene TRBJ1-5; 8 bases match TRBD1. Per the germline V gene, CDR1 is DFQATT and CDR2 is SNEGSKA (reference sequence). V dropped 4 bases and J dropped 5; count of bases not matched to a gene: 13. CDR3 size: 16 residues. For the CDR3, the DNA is TGCAGTGCTAACCGTGGGACAGGCGGGAAAGATCAGCCCCAGCATTTT. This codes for CSANRGTGGKDQPQHF.

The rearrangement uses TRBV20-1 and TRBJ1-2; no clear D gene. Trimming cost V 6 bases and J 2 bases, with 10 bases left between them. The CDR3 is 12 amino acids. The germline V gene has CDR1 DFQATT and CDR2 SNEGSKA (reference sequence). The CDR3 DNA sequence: TGCAGTGCCTCAACAGACAACTATGGCTACACCTTC. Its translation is CSASTDNYGYTF.

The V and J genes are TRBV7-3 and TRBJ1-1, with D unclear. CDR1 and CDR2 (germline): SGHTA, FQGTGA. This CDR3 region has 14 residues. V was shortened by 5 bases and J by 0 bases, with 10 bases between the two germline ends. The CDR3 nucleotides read TGTGCCAGCAGCCCAGCCGGGATGAACACTGAAGCTTTCTTT. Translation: CASSPAGMNTEAFF.

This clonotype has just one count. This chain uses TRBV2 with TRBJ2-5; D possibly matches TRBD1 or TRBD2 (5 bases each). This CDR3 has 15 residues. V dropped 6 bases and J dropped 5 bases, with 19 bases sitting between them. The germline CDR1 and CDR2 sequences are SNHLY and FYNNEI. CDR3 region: CASRRSWVGVETQYF. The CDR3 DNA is TGTGCCAGCAGGAGATCCTGGGTGGGGGTCGAGACCCAGTACTTC.

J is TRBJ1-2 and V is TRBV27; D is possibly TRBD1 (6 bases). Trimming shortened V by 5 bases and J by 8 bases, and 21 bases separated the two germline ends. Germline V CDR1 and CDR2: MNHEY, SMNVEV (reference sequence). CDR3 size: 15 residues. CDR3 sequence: CASSPQLQGSPGYTF. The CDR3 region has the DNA TGTGCCAGCAGTCCACAACTCCAGGGGAGCCCCGGCTACACCTTC.

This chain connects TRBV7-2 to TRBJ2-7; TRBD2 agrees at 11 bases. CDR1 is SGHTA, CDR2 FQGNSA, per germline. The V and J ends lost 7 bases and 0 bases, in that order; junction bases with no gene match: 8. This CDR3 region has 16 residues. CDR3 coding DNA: TGTGCCAGCAAAATAAGACTAGCGGGATTCTCCTACGAGCAGTACTTC. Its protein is CASKIRLAGFSYEQYF.